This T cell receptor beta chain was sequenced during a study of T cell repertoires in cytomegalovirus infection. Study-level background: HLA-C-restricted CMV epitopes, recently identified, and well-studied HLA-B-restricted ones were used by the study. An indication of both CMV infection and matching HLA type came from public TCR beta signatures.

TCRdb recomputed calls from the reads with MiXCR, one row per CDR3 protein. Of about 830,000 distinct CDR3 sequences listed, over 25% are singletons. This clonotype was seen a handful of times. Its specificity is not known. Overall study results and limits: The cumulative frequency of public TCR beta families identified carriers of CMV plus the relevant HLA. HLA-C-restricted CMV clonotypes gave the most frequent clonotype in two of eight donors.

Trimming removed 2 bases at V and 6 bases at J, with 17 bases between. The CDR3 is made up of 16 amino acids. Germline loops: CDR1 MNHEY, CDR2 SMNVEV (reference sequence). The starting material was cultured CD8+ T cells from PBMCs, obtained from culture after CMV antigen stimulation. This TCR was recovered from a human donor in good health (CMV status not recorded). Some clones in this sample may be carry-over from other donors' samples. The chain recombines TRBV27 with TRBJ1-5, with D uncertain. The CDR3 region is CASSLVGAPIGQPQHF. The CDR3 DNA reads TGTGCCAGCAGTTTAGTAGGCGCGCCAATCGGTCAGCCCCAGCATTTT.